The rows below give T cell receptor beta chains drawn from one sample of a study of blood T cell repertoires in COVID-19. Sequencing used immunoSEQ multiplex PCR; TCRdb keeps in-frame clones, though not all of them. Among about 50,000 clones listed, over 85% were seen once. Sequenced sample: peripheral blood. Source of these receptors: a human donor in a cohort sampled during active COVID-19. Each CDR3 is given with its conserved first and last residue. A D gene is named only where the DNA matches it firmly. Clone size, where shown, is once, few, many, or a class for clones that have expanded.

TRBJ2-7 | TRBV14 | - | TRBD1 | TGTGCCAGCAGGACAGGGCACCCCTACGAGCAGTACTTC | CASRTGHPYEQYF
TRBJ1-1 | TRBV19 | - | - | TGTGCCAGTAGTTCGACGGGAAACACTGAAGCTTTCTTT | CASSSTGNTEAFF
TRBJ2-5 | TRBV11-2 | once | TRBD1 | TGTGCCAGCAGCGCGGGACAGGGGTTTGGAGAGACCCAGTACTTC | CASSAGQGFGETQYF
TRBJ1-2 | TRBV15 | - | - | TGTGCCACCAGCAGAGGTCCAAGCCCAGGGGACGGGGGCTACACCTTC | CATSRGPSPGDGGYTF
TRBJ1-1 | TRBV24-1 | - | - | TGTGCCACCAGTGGGGGGGGAACTGAAGCTTTCTTT | CATSGGGTEAFF
TRBJ1-1 | TRBV5-1 | - | - | TGCGCCAGCAGAACGACAGGACGGAACACTGAAGCTTTCTTT | CASRTTGRNTEAFF
TRBJ1-3 | TRBV19 | - | - | TGTGCCAGTAGTGCGGGAGACTCTGGAAACACCATATATTTT | CASSAGDSGNTIYF
TRBJ2-3 | TRBV6-2/TRBV6-3 | once | TRBD2 | TGTGCCAGCAGTTACTCCCTACGGGAGGGACCAACAGATACGCAGTATTTT | CASSYSLREGPTDTQYF
TRBJ1-5 | TRBV5-5 | once | - | TGTGCCAGCAGCCCCGGACACCCTAGCAATCAGCCCCAGCATTTT | CASSPGHPSNQPQHF
TRBJ1-3 | TRBV3-1/TRBV3-2 | - | - | TGTGCCAGCAGCCAAGGCCAGGGAGGAAACACCATATATTTT | CASSQGQGGNTIYF
TRBJ2-5 | TRBV28 | - | - | TGTGCCAGCAGTTTATTACCAGGGCCGGTACGAGAGACCCAGTACTTC | CASSLLPGPVRETQYF
TRBJ1-1 | TRBV19 | - | - | TGTGCCAGTAGTCCCTGGAGACCGAACACTGAAGCTTTCTTT | CASSPWRPNTEAFF
TRBJ1-3 | TRBV6-5 | - | TRBD1 | TGTGCCAGCAGGCCGACAGGGATTATTCGTGACACCATATATTTT | CASRPTGIIRDTIYF
TRBJ2-1 | TRBV15 | - | TRBD2 | TGTGCCACCAGCAGAGATCCCTGGAGGACTAGGGCCTACGAGGGGCAATACAATGAGCAGTTCTTC | CATSRDPWRTRAYEGQYNEQFF
TRBJ2-1 | TRBV13 | - | TRBD2 | TGTGCCAGCAGCTTAGCGCTAGCGGGAGGGTCTTATGAGCAGTTCTTC | CASSLALAGGSYEQFF
TRBJ1-1 | TRBV6-5 | - | - | TGTGCCAGCAGTCCAGGGTCCCACACTGAAGCTTTCTTT | CASSPGSHTEAFF
TRBJ2-1 | TRBV11-3 | - | TRBD2 | TGTGCCAGCAGCTTAGGGGTTAGCGGGAGGACTGAGCAGTTCTTC | CASSLGVSGRTEQFF
TRBJ2-5 | TRBV6-5 | - | - | TGTGCCAGCAGTTACGGGAGGGGGGGGACAGAGACCCAGTACTTC | CASSYGRGGTETQYF